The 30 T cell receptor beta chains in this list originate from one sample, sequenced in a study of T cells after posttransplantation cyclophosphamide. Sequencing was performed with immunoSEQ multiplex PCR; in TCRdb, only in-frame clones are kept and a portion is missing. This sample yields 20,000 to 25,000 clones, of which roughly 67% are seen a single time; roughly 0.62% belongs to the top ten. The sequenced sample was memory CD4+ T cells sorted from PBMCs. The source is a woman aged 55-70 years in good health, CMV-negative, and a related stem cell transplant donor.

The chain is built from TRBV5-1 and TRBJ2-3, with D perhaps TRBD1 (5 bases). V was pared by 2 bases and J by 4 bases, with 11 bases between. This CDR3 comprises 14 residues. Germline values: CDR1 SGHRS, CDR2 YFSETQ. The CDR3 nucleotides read TGCGCCAGCAGCTTTAAAGACAGCCCAGATACGCAGTATTTT. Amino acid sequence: CASSFKDSPDTQYF.

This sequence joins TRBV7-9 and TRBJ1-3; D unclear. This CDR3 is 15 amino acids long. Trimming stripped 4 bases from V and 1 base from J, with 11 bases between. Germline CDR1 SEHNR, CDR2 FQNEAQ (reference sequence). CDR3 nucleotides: TGTGCCAGCAGCTCCCCCGGGGTATCTGGAAACACCATATATTTT. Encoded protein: CASSSPGVSGNTIYF. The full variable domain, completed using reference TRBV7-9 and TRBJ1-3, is DTGVSQNPRHKITKRGQNVTFRCDPISEHNRLYWYRQTLGQGPEFLTYFQNEAQLEKSRLLSDRFSAERPKGSFSTLEIQRTEQGDSAMYLCASSSPGVSGNTIYFGEGSWLTVV.

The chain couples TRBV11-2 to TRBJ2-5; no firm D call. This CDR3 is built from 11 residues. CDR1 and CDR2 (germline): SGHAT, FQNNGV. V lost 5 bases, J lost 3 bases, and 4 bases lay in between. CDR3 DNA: TGTGCCAGCAGCCCCAAAGAGACCCAGTACTTC. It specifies CASSPKETQYF.

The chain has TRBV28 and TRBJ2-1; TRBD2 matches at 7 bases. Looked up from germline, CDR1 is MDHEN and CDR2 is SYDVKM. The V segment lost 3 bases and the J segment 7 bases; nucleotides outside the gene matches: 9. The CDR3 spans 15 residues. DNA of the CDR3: TGTGCCAGCAGTTTTAGGGTGTCCGGGGGGAATGAGCAGTTCTTC. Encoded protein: CASSFRVSGGNEQFF.

CDR3 protein: CAWTGAGANVLTF. Written as DNA, the CDR3 is TGTGCCTGGACAGGGGCTGGGGCCAACGTCCTGACTTTC. The chain links TRBV30 to TRBJ2-6; possible D gene TRBD1, 6 bases. CDR3 length: 13 residues. Germline CDR1 GTSNPN, CDR2 SVGIG (reference sequence). Trimming took off 4 bases at V and 2 bases at J, with 6 bases between the two ends.

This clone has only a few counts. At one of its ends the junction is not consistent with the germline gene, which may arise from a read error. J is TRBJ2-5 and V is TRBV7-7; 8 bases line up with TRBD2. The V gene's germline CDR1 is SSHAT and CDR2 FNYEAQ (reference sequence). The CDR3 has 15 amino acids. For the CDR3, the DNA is TGTGCTAGCAGCCGTAACGGGGGGGCAAAAGAGACCCAGTACTTC. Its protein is CASSRNGGAKETQYF.

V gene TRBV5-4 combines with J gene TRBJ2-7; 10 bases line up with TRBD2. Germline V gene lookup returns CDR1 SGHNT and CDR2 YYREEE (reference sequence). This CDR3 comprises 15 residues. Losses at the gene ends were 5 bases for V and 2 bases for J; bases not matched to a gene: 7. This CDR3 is CASRTGTSATYEQYF. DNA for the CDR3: TGTGCCAGCAGGACCGGGACTAGCGCAACCTACGAGCAGTACTTC.

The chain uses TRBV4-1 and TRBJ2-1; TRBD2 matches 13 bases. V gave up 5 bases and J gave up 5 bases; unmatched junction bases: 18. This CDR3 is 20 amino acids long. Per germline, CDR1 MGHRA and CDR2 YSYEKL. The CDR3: CASSLRNIATGTSGNNEQFF. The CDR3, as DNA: TGCGCCAGCAGCTTGAGGAATATCGCGACGGGGACTAGCGGGAACAATGAGCAGTTCTTC.

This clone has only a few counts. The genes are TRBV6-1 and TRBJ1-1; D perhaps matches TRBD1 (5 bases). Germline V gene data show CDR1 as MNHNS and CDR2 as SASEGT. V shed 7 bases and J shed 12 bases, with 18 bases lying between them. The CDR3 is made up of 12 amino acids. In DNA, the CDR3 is TGTGCCAGCAATAGGGGCGCGTCGGAAACTTTCTTT. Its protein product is CASNRGASETFF.

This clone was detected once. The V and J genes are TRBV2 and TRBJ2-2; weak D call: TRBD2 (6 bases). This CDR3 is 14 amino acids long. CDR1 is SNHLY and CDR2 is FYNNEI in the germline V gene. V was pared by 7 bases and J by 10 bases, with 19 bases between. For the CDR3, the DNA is TGTGCCAGCACCCGGCGGGGCGGACTTGAGGAGCTGTTTTTT. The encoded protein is CASTRRGGLEELFF.

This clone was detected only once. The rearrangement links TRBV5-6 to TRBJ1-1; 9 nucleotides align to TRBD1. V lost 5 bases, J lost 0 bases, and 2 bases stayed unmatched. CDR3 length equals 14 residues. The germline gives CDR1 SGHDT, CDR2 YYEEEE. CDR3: CASSWDRVNTEAFF. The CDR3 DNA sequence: TGTGCCAGCAGTTGGGACAGGGTGAACACTGAAGCTTTCTTT. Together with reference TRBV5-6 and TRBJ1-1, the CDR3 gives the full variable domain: DAGVTQSPTHLIKTRGQQVTLRCSPKSGHDTVSWYQQALGQGPQFIFQYYEEEERQRGNFPDRFSGHQFPNYSSELNVNALLLGDSALYLCASSWDRVNTEAFFGQGTRLTVV.

CDR3 loop: CASRRQLNTEAFF. The DNA for the CDR3 is TGTGCCAGCAGACGACAGTTGAACACTGAAGCTTTCTTT. The chain links TRBV28 to TRBJ1-1; D might be TRBD1 (5 bases). The V end was cut by 6 bases, the J end by 0 bases, with 8 bases between. The length of the CDR3 is 13 residues. Per germline, CDR1 MDHEN and CDR2 SYDVKM.

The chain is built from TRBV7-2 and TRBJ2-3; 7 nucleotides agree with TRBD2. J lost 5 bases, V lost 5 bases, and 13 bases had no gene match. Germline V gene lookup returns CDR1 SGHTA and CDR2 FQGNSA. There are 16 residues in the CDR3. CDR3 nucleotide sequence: TGTGCCAGCAGCCTCTTTGGGGGAGGGGCTGGAGATACGCAGTATTTT. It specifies CASSLFGGGAGDTQYF.

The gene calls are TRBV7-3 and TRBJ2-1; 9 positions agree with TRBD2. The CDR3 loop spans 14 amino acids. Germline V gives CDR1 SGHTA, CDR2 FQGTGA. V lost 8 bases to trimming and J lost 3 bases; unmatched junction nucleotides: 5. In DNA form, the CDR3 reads TGTGCCAGCGCGGCGGGAGGGCTCTACAATGAGCAGTTCTTC. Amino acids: CASAAGGLYNEQFF.

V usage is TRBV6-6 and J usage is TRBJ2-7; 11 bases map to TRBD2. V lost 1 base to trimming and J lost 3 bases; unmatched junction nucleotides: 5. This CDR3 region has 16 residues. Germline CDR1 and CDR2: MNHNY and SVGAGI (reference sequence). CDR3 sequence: CASSYLGTSGYYEQYF. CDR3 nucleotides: TGTGCCAGCAGTTACTTGGGGACTAGCGGATACTACGAGCAGTACTTC.

The CDR3 loop is CASSLTEAFF. In DNA form, the CDR3 reads TGTGCCAGCAGCTTGACAGAAGCTTTCTTT. This sequence joins TRBV5-4 and TRBJ1-1, with unresolved D. The CDR3 loop spans 10 amino acids. Germline CDR1 reads SGHNT; CDR2 reads YYREEE (reference sequence). V dropped 1 base and J dropped 8 bases, with 3 bases sitting between them.

The CDR3 reads CASSMLNTEAFF. CDR3 bases: TGCGCCAGCAGTATGTTGAACACTGAAGCTTTCTTT. The chain employs TRBV5-1 and TRBJ1-1; no reliable D call. This CDR3 spans 12 amino acids. Per germline, CDR1 SGHRS and CDR2 YFSETQ. V gave up 5 bases and J gave up 0 bases, with 5 bases separating them.

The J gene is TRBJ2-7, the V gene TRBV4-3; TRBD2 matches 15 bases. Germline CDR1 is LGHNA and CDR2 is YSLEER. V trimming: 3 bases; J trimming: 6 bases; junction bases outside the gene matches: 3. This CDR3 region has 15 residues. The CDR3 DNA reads TGCGCCAGCAGCCACGGGACTAGCGGGGGGAGCGAGCAGTACTTC. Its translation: CASSHGTSGGSEQYF.

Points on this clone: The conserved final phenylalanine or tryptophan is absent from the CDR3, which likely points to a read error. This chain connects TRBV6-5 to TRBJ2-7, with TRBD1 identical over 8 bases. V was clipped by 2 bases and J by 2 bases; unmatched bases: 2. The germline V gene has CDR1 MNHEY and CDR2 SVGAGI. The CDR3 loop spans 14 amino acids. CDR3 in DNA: TGTGCCAGCAGTTACGGACAGGGAGCCTACGAGCAGTACCTC. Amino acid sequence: CASSYGQGAYEQYL.

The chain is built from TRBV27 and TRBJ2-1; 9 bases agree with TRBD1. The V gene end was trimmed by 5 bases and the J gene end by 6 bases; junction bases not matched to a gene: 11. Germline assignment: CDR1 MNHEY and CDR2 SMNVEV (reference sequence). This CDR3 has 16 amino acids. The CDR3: CASSPRDRVLINEQFF. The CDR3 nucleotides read TGTGCCAGCAGTCCGCGGGACAGGGTATTGATCAATGAGCAGTTCTTC.

The DNA of the CDR3 is TGTGCCAGCAGCCCGAAACCGGGGTGGGAGCAGTACTTC. Its protein is CASSPKPGWEQYF. This sequence joins TRBV11-2 and TRBJ2-7, with a possible D match to TRBD2 (5 bases). CDR1 SGHAT and CDR2 FQNNGV come from the germline V gene. Deletions cut 5 bases from V and 7 bases from J, with 15 bases between. CDR3 size: 13 residues.

CDR3 loop: CSVFGQEGSYNEQFF. CDR3 coding DNA: TGCAGCGTTTTCGGACAGGAGGGTTCCTACAATGAGCAGTTCTTC. The V gene is TRBV29-1, the J gene TRBJ2-1, with a tentative D call TRBD1 (7 bases). The V end lost 5 bases, the J end lost 1 base, and 15 bases lay between the germline ends. The germline gives CDR1 SQVTM, CDR2 ANQGSEA. This CDR3 region has 15 residues.

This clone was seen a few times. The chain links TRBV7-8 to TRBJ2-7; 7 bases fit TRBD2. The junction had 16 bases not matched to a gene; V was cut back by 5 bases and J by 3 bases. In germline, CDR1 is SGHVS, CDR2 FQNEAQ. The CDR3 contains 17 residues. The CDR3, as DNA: TGTGCCAGCAGCCCGCCCCGACTAGCCCGAGGTATCTACGAGCAGTACTTC. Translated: CASSPPRLARGIYEQYF.

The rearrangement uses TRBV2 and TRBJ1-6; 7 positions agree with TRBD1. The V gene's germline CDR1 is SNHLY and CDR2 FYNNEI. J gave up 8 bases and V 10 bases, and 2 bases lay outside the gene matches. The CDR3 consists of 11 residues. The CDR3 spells CATQGDSPLHF. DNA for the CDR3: TGTGCCACCCAGGGGGATTCACCCCTCCACTTT.

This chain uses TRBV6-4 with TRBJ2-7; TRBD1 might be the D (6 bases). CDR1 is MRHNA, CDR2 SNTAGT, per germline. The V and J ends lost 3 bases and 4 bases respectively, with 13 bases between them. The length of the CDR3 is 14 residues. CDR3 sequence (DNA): TGTGCCAGCAGTGAGTGGGTGACAGGATACGAGCAGTACTTC. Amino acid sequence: CASSEWVTGYEQYF.

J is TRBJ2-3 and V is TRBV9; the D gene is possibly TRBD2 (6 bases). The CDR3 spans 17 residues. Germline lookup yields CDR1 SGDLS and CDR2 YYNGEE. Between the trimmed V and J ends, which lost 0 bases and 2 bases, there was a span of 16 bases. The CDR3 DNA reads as TGTGCCAGCAGCGTAGGAGTTCGGCTAGCGAACACAGATACGCAGTATTTT. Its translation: CASSVGVRLANTDTQYF.

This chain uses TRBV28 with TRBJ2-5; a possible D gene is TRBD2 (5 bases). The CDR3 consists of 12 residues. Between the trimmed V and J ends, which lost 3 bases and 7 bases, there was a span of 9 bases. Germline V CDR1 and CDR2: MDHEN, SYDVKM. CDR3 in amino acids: CASSFGGRTQYF. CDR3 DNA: TGTGCCAGCAGTTTCGGCGGGCGGACCCAGTACTTC. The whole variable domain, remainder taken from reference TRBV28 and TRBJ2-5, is DVKVTQSSRYLVKRTGEKVFLECVQDMDHENMFWYRQDPGLGLRLIYFSYDVKMKEKGDIPEGYSVSREKKERFSLILESASTNQTSMYLCASSFGGRTQYFGPGTRLLVL.

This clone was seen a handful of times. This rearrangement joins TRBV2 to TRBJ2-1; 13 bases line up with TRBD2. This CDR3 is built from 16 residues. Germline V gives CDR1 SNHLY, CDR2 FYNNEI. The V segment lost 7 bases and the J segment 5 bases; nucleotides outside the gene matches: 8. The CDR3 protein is CASTWVLAGGDNEQFF. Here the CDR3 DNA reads TGTGCCAGCACCTGGGTACTAGCGGGAGGGGACAATGAGCAGTTCTTC.

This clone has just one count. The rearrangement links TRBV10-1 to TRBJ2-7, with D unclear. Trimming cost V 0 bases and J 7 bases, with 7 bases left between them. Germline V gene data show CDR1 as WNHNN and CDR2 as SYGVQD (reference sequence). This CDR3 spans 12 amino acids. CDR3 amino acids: CASSESEREQYF. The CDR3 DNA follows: TGCGCCAGCAGTGAGTCAGAACGGGAGCAGTACTTC.

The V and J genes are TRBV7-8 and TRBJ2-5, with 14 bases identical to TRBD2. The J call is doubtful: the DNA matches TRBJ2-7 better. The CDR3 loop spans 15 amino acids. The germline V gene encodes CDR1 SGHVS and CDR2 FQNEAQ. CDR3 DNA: TGTGCCAGCAGCTTGGGGACTAGCGGGGGATACGAGCAGTACTTC. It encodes CASSLGTSGGYEQYF.